These 18 T cell receptor beta chains originate from one sample sequenced in a study of CXCR3-negative and CXCR3-positive naive CD8 T cells. Study observations and caveats: The TRB CDR3s that CXCR3-positive naive cells carried were more hydrophobic than those of CXCR3-negative naive cells.

Their recognized antigens are unknown. 5' RACE that incorporated UMI labels was used to prepare the TRB cDNA libraries. TCRdb reprocessed the 5' RACE reads and stores each CDR3 protein as one record, lacking DNA. The sample has approximately 65,000 distinct CDR3 sequences. Sequenced input: naive CXCR3+ CD8+ T cells from blood. Subset in this sample: CD45RO-CCR7+CD27+CD95- naive CD8+ T cells expressing CXCR3 (TNR3+). These receptors originate from a human donor in good health. Some clones in this sample may be carry-over from other donors' samples.

The gene calls are TRBV27 and TRBJ2-7; the TCRdb call, TRBD2, lacks DNA for checking. This CDR3 comprises 17 residues. In germline, CDR1 is MNHEY, CDR2 SMNVEV (reference sequence). The CDR3 sequence: CASGPSGRGEGYYEQYF.

The V and J genes are TRBV27 and TRBJ2-7; TCRdb outputs TRBD2, but without DNA this stays unchecked. The CDR3 has 11 amino acids. Germline V gene lookup returns CDR1 MNHEY and CDR2 SMNVEV (reference sequence). CDR3 residues: CASSYGSEQYF.

The chain links TRBV7-9 to TRBJ1-6; absent DNA, TCRdb's TRBD1 call cannot be checked. Germline assignment: CDR1 SEHNR and CDR2 FQNEAQ (reference sequence). The CDR3 length is 16 residues. The CDR3 sequence: CASSAFRDRDNSPLHF.

The J gene is TRBJ2-7, the V gene TRBV10-3; with no DNA, the TCRdb D assignment of TRBD2 cannot be verified. CDR1 is ENHRY and CDR2 is SYGVKD in the germline V gene. CDR3 length: 12 residues. The CDR3 loop reads CATEGTLYEQYF.

CDR3: CASQSTGTGYETQYF. The V gene is TRBV5-1, the J gene TRBJ2-5; there is no DNA to check the TCRdb D call of TRBD1. Germline V gene sequence: CDR1 SGHRS, CDR2 YFSETQ. The CDR3 has 15 residues.

V usage is TRBV6-6 and J usage is TRBJ1-5; TCRdb picks TRBD1, but there is no DNA to check that call. This CDR3 comprises 15 residues. The germline CDR1 and CDR2 sequences are MNHNY and SVGAGI (reference sequence). CDR3 in amino acids: CASSYSGTANQPQHF.

The chain is built from TRBV27 and TRBJ1-2; absent DNA, TCRdb's TRBD1 call cannot be checked. This CDR3 is 12 amino acids long. CDR1 is MNHEY and CDR2 is SMNVEV in the germline V gene (reference sequence). CDR3 loop: CATSGDNYGYTF.

The V call is TRBV5-1, the J call TRBJ2-7. The CDR3 contains 14 residues. From germline, CDR1 is SGHRS and CDR2 YFSETQ. CDR3 in amino acids: CASSIARVSYEQYF.

The rearrangement joins TRBV9 to TRBJ2-7; TCRdb indicates TRBD1, and absent DNA this call remains unverified. Germline loops: CDR1 SGDLS, CDR2 YYNGEE. This CDR3 contains 17 residues. CDR3 sequence reads: CASSETGTGLRGDEQYF. Full variable domain (outside the CDR3, taken from reference TRBV9 and TRBJ2-7): DSGVTQTPKHLITATGQRVTLRCSPRSGDLSVYWYQQSLDQGLQFLIQYYNGEERAKGNILERFSAQQFPDLHSELNLSSLELGDSALYFCASSETGTGLRGDEQYFGPGTRLTVT.

The V gene is TRBV29-1, the J gene TRBJ1-1; lacking DNA, the TRBD1 call made by TCRdb goes unchecked. This CDR3 has 14 amino acids. Looked up from germline, CDR1 is SQVTM and CDR2 is ANQGSEA. The CDR3 sequence is CSVLGGPADTEAFF.

CDR3 in amino acids: CASSNPETSTNTGELFF. V gene TRBV21-1 combines with J gene TRBJ2-2; the TCRdb D gene call, TRBD2, has no DNA to confirm it. TRBV21-1 is deemed a pseudogene. This CDR3 is 17 amino acids long.

The V and J genes are TRBV18 and TRBJ2-7; TCRdb calls TRBD1, which cannot be checked without DNA. Germline-derived CDR1 and CDR2 are KGHSH and LQKENI. The CDR3 runs 14 residues. The CDR3 loop reads CASSDMAGVDEQYF.

The chain uses TRBV6-1 and TRBJ2-7; TCRdb indicates TRBD1, and absent DNA this call remains unverified. Germline V gene lookup returns CDR1 MNHNS and CDR2 SASEGT. The CDR3 sequence is 16 residues long. Here the CDR3 reads CASSEAPGNGAYEQYF.

The genes are TRBV12-3 or TRBV12-4 and TRBJ1-1; TCRdb calls TRBD1, which cannot be checked without DNA. The CDR3 has 13 residues. The CDR3 loop is CASSFGGVTEAFF.

This sequence joins TRBV7-8 and TRBJ2-3; lacking DNA, the TRBD2 call made by TCRdb goes unchecked. Germline assignment: CDR1 SGHVS and CDR2 FQNEAQ. This CDR3 region has 15 residues. CDR3 sequence: CASSFSRSSTDTQYF. The full variable domain, rest sourced from reference TRBV7-8 and TRBJ2-3, is GAGVSQSPRYKVAKRGQDVALRCDPISGHVSLFWYQQALGQGPEFLTYFQNEAQLDKSGLPSDRFFAERPEGSVSTLKIQRTQQEDSAVYLCASSFSRSSTDTQYFGPGTRLTVL.

The chain has TRBV29-1 and TRBJ2-7; TCRdb designates TRBD1, a call that cannot be tested without DNA. Germline CDR1 and CDR2: SQVTM and ANQGSEA. The CDR3 has 13 amino acids. CDR3 protein: CSVEAEGGYEQYF.

The chain is built from TRBV4-3 and TRBJ2-7; TCRdb's D gene call, TRBD2, goes unchecked for lack of DNA. Germline V lookup: CDR1 LGHNA, CDR2 YSLEER. This CDR3 region has 16 residues. CDR3 amino acids: CASSQSLSGVSNEQYF.

This chain connects TRBV4-3 to TRBJ1-2; TCRdb reports TRBD1, a call that lacks DNA to check it against. Germline V lookup: CDR1 LGHNA, CDR2 YSLEER. The CDR3 runs 16 residues. CDR3: CASSQADPTGLYGYTF.